The 12 T cell receptor beta chains below all came from one sample that was sequenced in a study of shared clonotypes between healthy human individuals. Assay used: immunoSEQ multiplex PCR; TCRdb lists only in-frame clones, some missing. The sample lists a few million clones, about 92% seen once, with 0.35% to 0.5% in the top ten. The sequenced material came from naive CD4+ T cells from PBMCs. Subset specified: CD45RA+ positively selected. Receptors were obtained from a man between 18 and 35 years old in good health. Some clones in this sample may be carry-over from other donors' samples.

The V and J genes are TRBV5-1 and TRBJ2-3, with D hard to call. V gave up 5 bases and J gave up 2 bases, with 15 bases separating them. Germline lookup yields CDR1 SGHRS and CDR2 YFSETQ. The CDR3 contains 15 residues. This CDR3 is CASRRPFGDTDTQYF. The CDR3 coding sequence is TGCGCCAGCAGACGCCCCTTTGGAGACACAGATACGCAGTATTTT.

This chain joins TRBV28 and TRBJ2-2, with D perhaps TRBD2 (6 bases). The CDR3 has 16 amino acids. Trimming left V 3 bases short and J 3 bases short, with 14 bases between. The germline CDR1 and CDR2 sequences are MDHEN and SYDVKM. The CDR3 protein is CASSLIGGADTGELFF. CDR3 coding DNA: TGTGCCAGCAGTTTGATTGGAGGGGCGGACACCGGGGAGCTGTTTTTT. The whole variable domain, filled in from reference TRBV28 and TRBJ2-2, reads DVKVTQSSRYLVKRTGEKVFLECVQDMDHENMFWYRQDPGLGLRLIYFSYDVKMKEKGDIPEGYSVSREKKERFSLILESASTNQTSMYLCASSLIGGADTGELFFGEGSRLTVL.

V usage is TRBV23-1 and J usage is TRBJ1-5; a possible D gene is TRBD1 (6 bases). TRBV23-1 qualifies as an ORF whose function is uncertain. This CDR3 spans 15 amino acids. V was shortened by 3 bases and J by 2 bases, with 11 bases between the two germline ends. CDR3 residues: CASSQLGAGNQPQHF. The CDR3, as DNA: TGCGCCAGCAGTCAGTTGGGGGCCGGCAATCAGCCCCAGCATTTT.

The rearrangement links TRBV10-3 to TRBJ1-2; no firm D call. Germline V gene lookup returns CDR1 ENHRY and CDR2 SYGVKD. The CDR3 contains 13 residues. Trimming took 3 bases from V and 5 from J, leaving 10 bases between them. The CDR3 loop reads CAISDRTPYGYTF. The DNA for the CDR3 is TGTGCCATCAGTGACAGGACGCCTTATGGCTACACCTTC.

The J gene is TRBJ2-4, the V gene TRBV29-1, with D unresolved. Germline V gene lookup returns CDR1 SQVTM and CDR2 ANQGSEA. V was pared by 4 bases and J by 0 bases, with 13 bases between. CDR3 length equals 15 residues. This CDR3 reads CSVGLAGLAKNIQYF. CDR3 DNA sequence: TGCAGCGTTGGATTGGCCGGATTAGCCAAAAACATTCAGTACTTC.

The J gene is TRBJ2-1, the V gene TRBV2, with 7 bases identical to TRBD2. CDR1 is SNHLY and CDR2 is FYNNEI in the germline V gene. V lost 6 bases, J lost 8 bases, and 7 bases stayed unmatched. The CDR3 is 13 amino acids. Here the CDR3 reads CASSVGGPYEQFF. As DNA, the CDR3 is TGTGCCAGCAGCGTGGGAGGGCCGTATGAGCAGTTCTTC.

The CDR3 spells CASSPQAGVSDTQYF. The CDR3 coding sequence is TGTGCCAGCAGTCCCCAAGCGGGAGTGTCAGATACGCAGTATTTT. This chain uses TRBV28 with TRBJ2-3, with 8 nucleotides matching TRBD2. Trimming took 5 bases from V and 4 from J; bases not matched to a gene: 8. The CDR3 totals 15 residues. Germline CDR1 reads MDHEN; CDR2 reads SYDVKM.

Notes on this clone: The same CDR3 can be traced to other DNA sequences in this sample. CDR3 DNA: TGTGCCAGCAGTTTGCTTCAGGGGGACGGCTACACCTTC. The encoded protein is CASSLLQGDGYTF. This chain uses TRBV28 with TRBJ1-2; TRBD1 aligns across 7 bases. This CDR3 comprises 13 residues. Losses at the gene ends were 3 bases for V and 8 bases for J; bases not matched to a gene: 6. In germline, CDR1 is MDHEN, CDR2 SYDVKM.

The rearrangement uses TRBV7-2 and TRBJ1-3, with D unresolved. Germline V gene data show CDR1 as SGHTA and CDR2 as FQGNSA. Trimming shortened V by 3 bases and J by 2 bases, and 11 bases separated the two germline ends. This CDR3 has 15 amino acids. CDR3 in amino acids: CASSFMSIAGNTIYF. CDR3 nucleotide sequence: TGTGCCAGCAGCTTTATGTCGATAGCTGGAAACACCATATATTTT.

The chain is built from TRBV11-1 and TRBJ1-3, with D unclear. This CDR3 has 14 residues. The germline V gene encodes CDR1 SGHAT and CDR2 FQDESV (reference sequence). The V gene lost 3 bases and the J gene lost 3 bases, with 9 bases spanning the gap. CDR3 coding DNA: TGTGCCAGCAGCTTTACGAGGCTTGGAAACACCATATATTTT. Translating gives CASSFTRLGNTIYF.

This clone appeared a few times. J is TRBJ1-4 and V is TRBV29-1; D is perhaps TRBD1 (6 bases). V was pared by 3 bases and J by 6 bases, with 8 bases between. This CDR3 is 12 amino acids long. Germline V CDR1 and CDR2: SQVTM, ANQGSEA. The DNA for the CDR3 is TGCAGCGTTGAGGCAGGGGATGAAAAACTGTTTTTT. Its protein is CSVEAGDEKLFF.

This sequence joins TRBV18 and TRBJ1-1; 7 bases match TRBD1. The CDR3 sequence is 16 residues long. After removal of 6 bases from V and 7 bases from J, the junction contained 17 bases not matched to a gene. Germline-derived CDR1 and CDR2 are KGHSH and LQKENI. For the CDR3, the DNA is TGTGCCAGCTCCGGGGGGCTACCTCGAGGGGGCAGTGAAGCTTTCTTT. Protein: CASSGGLPRGGSEAFF.